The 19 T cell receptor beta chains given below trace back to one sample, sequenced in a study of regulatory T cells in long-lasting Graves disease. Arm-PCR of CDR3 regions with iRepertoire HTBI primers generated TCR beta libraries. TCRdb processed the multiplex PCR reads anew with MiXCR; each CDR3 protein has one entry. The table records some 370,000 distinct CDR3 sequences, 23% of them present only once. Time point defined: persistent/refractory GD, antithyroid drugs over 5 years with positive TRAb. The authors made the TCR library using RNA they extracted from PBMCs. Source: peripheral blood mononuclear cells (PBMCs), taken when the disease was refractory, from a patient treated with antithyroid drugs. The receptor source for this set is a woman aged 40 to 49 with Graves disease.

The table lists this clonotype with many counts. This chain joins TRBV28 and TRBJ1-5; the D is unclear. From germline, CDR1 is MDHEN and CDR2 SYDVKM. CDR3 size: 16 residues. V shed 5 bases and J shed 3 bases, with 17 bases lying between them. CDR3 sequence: CASSTDGSGVNQPQHF. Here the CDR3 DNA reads TGTGCCAGCAGTACCGACGGGAGTGGGGTCAATCAGCCCCAGCATTTT.

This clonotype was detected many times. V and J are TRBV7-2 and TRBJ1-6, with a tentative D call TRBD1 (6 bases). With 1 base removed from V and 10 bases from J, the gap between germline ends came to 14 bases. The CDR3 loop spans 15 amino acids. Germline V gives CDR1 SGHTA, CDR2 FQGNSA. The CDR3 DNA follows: TGTGCCAGCAGCTTAGTGGGGGCCCCTGGGTCACCCCTCCACTTT. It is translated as CASSLVGAPGSPLHF.

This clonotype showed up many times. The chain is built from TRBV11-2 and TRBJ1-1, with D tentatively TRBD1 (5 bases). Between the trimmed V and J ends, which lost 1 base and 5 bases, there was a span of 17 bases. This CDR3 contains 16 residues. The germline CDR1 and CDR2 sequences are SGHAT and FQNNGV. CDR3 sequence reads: CASSLVPTGLTTEAFF. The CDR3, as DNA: TGTGCCAGCAGCTTAGTCCCCACAGGTCTGACGACTGAAGCTTTCTTT.

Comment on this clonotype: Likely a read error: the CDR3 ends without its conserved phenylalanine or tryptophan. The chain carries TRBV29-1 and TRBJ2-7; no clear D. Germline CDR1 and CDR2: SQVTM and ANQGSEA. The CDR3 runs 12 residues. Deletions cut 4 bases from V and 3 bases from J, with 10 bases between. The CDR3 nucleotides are TGCAGCGTTGTTGATGGGAACTACGAGCAGTACCTC. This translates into CSVVDGNYEQYL.

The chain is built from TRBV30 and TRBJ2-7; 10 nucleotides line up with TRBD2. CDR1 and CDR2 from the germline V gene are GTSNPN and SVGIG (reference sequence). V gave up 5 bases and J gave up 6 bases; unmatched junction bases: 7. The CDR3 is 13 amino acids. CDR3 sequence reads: CAWSAGGVGEQYF. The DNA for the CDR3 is TGTGCCTGGTCAGCGGGAGGGGTGGGCGAGCAGTACTTC.

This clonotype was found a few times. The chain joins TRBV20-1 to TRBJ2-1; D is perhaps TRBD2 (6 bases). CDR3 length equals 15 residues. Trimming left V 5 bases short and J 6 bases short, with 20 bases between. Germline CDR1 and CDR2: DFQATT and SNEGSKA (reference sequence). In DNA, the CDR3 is TGCAGTGCTTATAACAGGCAGCGGGCCCCCAATGAGCAGTTCTTC. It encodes CSAYNRQRAPNEQFF.

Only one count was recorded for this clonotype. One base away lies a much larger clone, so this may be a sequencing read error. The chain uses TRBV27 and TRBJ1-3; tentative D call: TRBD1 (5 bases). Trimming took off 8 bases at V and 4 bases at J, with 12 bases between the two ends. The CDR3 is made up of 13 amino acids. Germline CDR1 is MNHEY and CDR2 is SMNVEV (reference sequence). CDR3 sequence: CASGPGRGNTIYF. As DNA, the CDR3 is TGTGCCAGCGGTCCGGGACGGGGAAACACCATATATTTT.

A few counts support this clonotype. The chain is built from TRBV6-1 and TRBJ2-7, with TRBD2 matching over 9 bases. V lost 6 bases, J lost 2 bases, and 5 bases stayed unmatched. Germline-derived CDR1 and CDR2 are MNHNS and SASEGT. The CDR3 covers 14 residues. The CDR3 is CASSQLAGPYEQYF. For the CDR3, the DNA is TGTGCCAGCAGCCAACTAGCGGGTCCCTACGAGCAGTACTTC.

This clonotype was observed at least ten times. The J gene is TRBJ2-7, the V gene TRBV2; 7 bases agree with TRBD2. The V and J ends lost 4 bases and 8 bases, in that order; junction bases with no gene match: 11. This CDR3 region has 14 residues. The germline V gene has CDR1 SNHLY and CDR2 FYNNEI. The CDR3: CASSVDSGGVQQYF. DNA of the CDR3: TGTGCCAGCAGTGTTGATTCGGGGGGAGTACAGCAGTACTTC.

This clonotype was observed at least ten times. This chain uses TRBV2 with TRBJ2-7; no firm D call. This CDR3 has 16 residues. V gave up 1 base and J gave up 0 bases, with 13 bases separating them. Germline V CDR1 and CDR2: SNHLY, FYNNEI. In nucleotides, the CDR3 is TGTGCCAGCAGTGAAGTTTGGCAGGCCACCTCCTACGAGCAGTACTTC. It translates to CASSEVWQATSYEQYF.

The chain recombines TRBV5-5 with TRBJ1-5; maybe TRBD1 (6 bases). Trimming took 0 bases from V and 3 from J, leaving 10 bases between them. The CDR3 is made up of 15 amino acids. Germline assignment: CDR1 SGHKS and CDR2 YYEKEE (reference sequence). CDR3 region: CASSLGYRANQPQHF. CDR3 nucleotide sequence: TGTGCCAGCAGCTTGGGTTACAGGGCCAATCAGCCCCAGCATTTT.

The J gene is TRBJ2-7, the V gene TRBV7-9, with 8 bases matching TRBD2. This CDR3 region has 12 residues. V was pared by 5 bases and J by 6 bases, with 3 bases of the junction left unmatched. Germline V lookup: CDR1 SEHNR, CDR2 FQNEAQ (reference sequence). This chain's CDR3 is CASSPAGGEQYF. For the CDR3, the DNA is TGTGCCAGCAGCCCGGCGGGGGGCGAGCAGTACTTC. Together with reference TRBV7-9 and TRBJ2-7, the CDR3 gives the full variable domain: DTGVSQNPRHKITKRGQNVTFRCDPISEHNRLYWYRQTLGQGPEFLTYFQNEAQLEKSRLLSDRFSAERPKGSFSTLEIQRTEQGDSAMYLCASSPAGGEQYFGPGTRLTVT.

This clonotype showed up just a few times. The CDR3 region is CSAREVTGGRYEQYF. The DNA of the CDR3 is TGCAGTGCTAGAGAGGTGACAGGGGGCAGGTACGAGCAGTACTTC. The rearrangement joins TRBV20-1 to TRBJ2-7; 10 nucleotides agree with TRBD1. J gave up 4 bases and V 0 bases, and 6 bases lay outside the gene matches. This CDR3 spans 15 amino acids. Looked up from germline, CDR1 is DFQATT and CDR2 is SNEGSKA (reference sequence).

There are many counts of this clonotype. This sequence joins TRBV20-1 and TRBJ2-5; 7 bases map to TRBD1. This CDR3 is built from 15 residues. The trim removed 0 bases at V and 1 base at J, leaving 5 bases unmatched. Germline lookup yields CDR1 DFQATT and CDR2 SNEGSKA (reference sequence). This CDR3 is CSARDFAGGQETQYF. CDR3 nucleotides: TGCAGTGCTAGAGATTTCGCAGGGGGCCAAGAGACCCAGTACTTC.

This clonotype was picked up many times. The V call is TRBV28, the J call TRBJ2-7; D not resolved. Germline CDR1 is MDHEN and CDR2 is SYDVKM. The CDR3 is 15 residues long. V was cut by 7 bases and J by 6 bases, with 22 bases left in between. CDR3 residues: CASMVALVPSGEQYF. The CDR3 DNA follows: TGTGCCAGCATGGTTGCCTTAGTCCCTTCCGGCGAGCAGTACTTC.

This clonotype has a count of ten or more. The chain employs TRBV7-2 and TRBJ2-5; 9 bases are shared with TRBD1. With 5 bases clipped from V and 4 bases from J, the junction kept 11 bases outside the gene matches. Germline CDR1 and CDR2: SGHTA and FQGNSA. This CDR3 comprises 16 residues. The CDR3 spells CASSDRQGGGVETQYF. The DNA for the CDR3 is TGTGCCAGCAGCGACAGACAGGGGGGAGGGGTAGAGACCCAGTACTTC.

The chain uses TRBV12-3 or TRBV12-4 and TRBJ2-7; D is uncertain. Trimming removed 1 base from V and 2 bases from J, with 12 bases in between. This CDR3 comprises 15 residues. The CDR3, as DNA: TGTGCCAGCAGTTTAGGCACCATAGGGACCTACGAGCAGTACTTC. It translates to CASSLGTIGTYEQYF.

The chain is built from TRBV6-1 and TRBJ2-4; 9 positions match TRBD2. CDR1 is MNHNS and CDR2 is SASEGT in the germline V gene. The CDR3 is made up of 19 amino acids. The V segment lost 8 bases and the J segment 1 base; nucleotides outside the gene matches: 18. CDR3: CASAGGTLAGLGAKNIQYF. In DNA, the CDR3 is TGTGCCAGCGCGGGAGGGACCCTAGCGGGGCTTGGGGCCAAAAACATTCAGTACTTC.

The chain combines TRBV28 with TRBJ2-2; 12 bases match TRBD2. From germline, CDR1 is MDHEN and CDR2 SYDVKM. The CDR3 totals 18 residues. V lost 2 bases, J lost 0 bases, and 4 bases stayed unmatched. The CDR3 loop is CASSLILAGGPNTGELFF. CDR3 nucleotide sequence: TGTGCCAGCAGTTTAATCCTAGCGGGAGGGCCGAACACCGGGGAGCTGTTTTTT.